This T cell receptor beta chain was sequenced in a study of blood T cells in healthy people across ages. Using a J-beta primer mix together with a sample-barcoded 5' primer, a second PCR was run for roughly 6 to 12 cycles. TCRdb recomputed calls from the 5' RACE reads with MiXCR, one row per CDR3 protein. The sample shows roughly 800,000 distinct CDR3 sequences, under 40% of them seen only once. The CDR3 has 13 amino acids. CDR1 and CDR2 from the germline V gene are SQVTM and ANQGSEA. V was pared by 5 bases and J by 8 bases, with 17 bases between. The clonotype originates from a man aged 18 to 29 in good health. Input material: blood. The chain links TRBV29-1 to TRBJ2-3; weak D call: TRBD2 (7 bases). This CDR3 is CSVRGGGSGTQYF. The CDR3 DNA sequence: TGCAGCGTTAGGGGCGGGGGCTCCGGTACGCAGTATTTT.